These 18 T cell receptor beta chains share one sample of origin, sequenced in a study of human T cells and chemical hapten exposure. Sample time point: pre-sensitization, week 0. The treatment was: therapeutic diphenylcyclopropenone sensitization with weekly scalp DPC. Each CDR3 protein is one row after TCRdb ran MiXCR on the RACE reads. The sample lists 280,000 or so distinct CDR3 sequences; 7.5% to 8% were seen once. The sequenced sample was whole blood, obtained in connection with sensitization to the hapten diphenylcyclopropenone (DPC). The origin of the receptors is a man between 18 and 35 years old with alopecia areata. Some clones in this sample may be carry-over from other donors' samples.

This rearrangement joins TRBV20-1 to TRBJ2-7, with 9 bases lining up with TRBD2. Per the germline V gene, CDR1 is DFQATT and CDR2 is SNEGSKA (reference sequence). The V segment lost 4 bases and the J segment 2 bases; nucleotides outside the gene matches: 3. This CDR3 region has 13 residues. This chain's CDR3 is CSATSGVAYEQYF. The CDR3 nucleotides are TGCAGTGCTACTAGCGGGGTAGCCTACGAGCAGTACTTC.

This clonotype was observed a few times. The J gene is TRBJ2-6, the V gene TRBV12-3 or TRBV12-4, with 7 bases fitting TRBD1. CDR3 length: 18 residues. V was clipped by 3 bases and J by 4 bases; unmatched bases: 12. This chain's CDR3 is CASSFGTVPFQGANVLTF. In nucleotides, the CDR3 is TGTGCCAGCAGTTTTGGGACAGTCCCTTTCCAGGGGGCCAACGTCCTGACTTTC.

This chain uses TRBV29-1 with TRBJ1-2, with 7 bases fitting TRBD1. Germline trimming cut 6 bases from V and 4 bases from J; bases unmatched to any gene: 11. Germline CDR1 reads SQVTM; CDR2 reads ANQGSEA. The CDR3 is made up of 14 amino acids. The CDR3: CSVADRDPSYGYTF. The CDR3, as DNA: TGCAGCGTCGCTGACAGGGACCCTTCCTATGGCTACACCTTC.

The J gene is TRBJ2-3, the V gene TRBV5-1; 9 bases map to TRBD2. This CDR3 spans 15 amino acids. Germline CDR1 reads SGHRS; CDR2 reads YFSETQ. Losses at the gene ends were 4 bases for V and 3 bases for J; bases not matched to a gene: 6. This chain's CDR3 is CASSPERGATDTQYF. The CDR3 nucleotides read TGCGCCAGCAGCCCCGAGCGGGGGGCGACAGATACGCAGTATTTT.

There are a few counts of this clonotype. The gene calls are TRBV28 and TRBJ1-5; maybe TRBD1 (6 bases). The CDR3 is 16 residues long. Deletions cut 1 base from V and 4 bases from J, with 14 bases between. Germline V gives CDR1 MDHEN, CDR2 SYDVKM. The CDR3, as DNA: TGTGCCAGCAGTTTATTCAGGGGCTGGGGTAATCAGCCCCAGCATTTT. Its protein is CASSLFRGWGNQPQHF.

This clonotype was found many times. The chain links TRBV12-3 or TRBV12-4 to TRBJ1-1, with D uncertain. The V and J ends lost 8 bases and 0 bases respectively, with 13 bases between them. This CDR3 spans 14 amino acids. CDR3 loop: CASSGYLVNTEAFF. The CDR3, as DNA: TGTGCCAGCTCGGGTTATCTAGTGAACACTGAAGCTTTCTTT.

This clonotype came up a few times. Here the CDR3 reads CSARQGPNEKLFF. CDR3 sequence (DNA): TGCAGTGCCCGCCAGGGACCCAATGAAAAACTGTTTTTT. The chain couples TRBV20-1 to TRBJ1-4; TRBD1 is a possible D gene (5 bases). The V and J ends lost 6 bases and 5 bases respectively, with 13 bases between them. Per germline, CDR1 DFQATT and CDR2 SNEGSKA (reference sequence). The CDR3 covers 13 residues.

This clonotype has just a few counts. The V gene is TRBV11-3, the J gene TRBJ1-3; TRBD1 aligns across 7 bases. Germline V CDR1 and CDR2: SGHNT, YENEEA. The CDR3 runs 19 residues. Trimming cost V 0 bases and J 0 bases; bases outside gene matches: 11. The CDR3 region is CASSLEGQSVTSSGNTIYF. The CDR3 coding sequence is TGTGCCAGCAGCTTAGAGGGACAGAGCGTTACCTCCTCTGGAAACACCATATATTTT.

This clonotype was seen at least ten times. The V gene is TRBV7-2, the J gene TRBJ2-5; the D gene is possibly TRBD2 (6 bases). The CDR3 sequence is 14 residues long. Trimming cost V 5 bases and J 4 bases, with 14 bases left between them. CDR1 is SGHTA and CDR2 is FQGNSA in the germline V gene. The CDR3 sequence is CASSQSGFSETQYF. CDR3 DNA: TGTGCCAGCAGCCAGAGCGGGTTTTCAGAGACCCAGTACTTC.

The sample holds a few counts of this clonotype. The gene calls are TRBV3-1 and TRBJ1-1; D unclear. The CDR3 is 16 residues long. Trimming shortened V by 4 bases and J by 1 base, and 16 bases separated the two germline ends. Germline-derived CDR1 and CDR2 are LGHDT and YNNKEL (reference sequence). The DNA for the CDR3 is TGTGCCAGCAGCCTCCTGACGGGGAAGGCGAACACTGAAGCTTTCTTT. Its protein product is CASSLLTGKANTEAFF.

V usage is TRBV20-1 and J usage is TRBJ2-1; 7 nucleotides agree with TRBD2. Germline CDR1 reads DFQATT; CDR2 reads SNEGSKA (reference sequence). V lost 6 bases, J lost 6 bases, and 11 bases stayed unmatched. CDR3 size: 14 residues. The CDR3 coding sequence is TGCAGTGCCCGGGGGGTCAGAGGTCGCAATGAGCAGTTCTTC. Translation gives CSARGVRGRNEQFF.

This clonotype has just a few counts. This chain links TRBV6-6 with TRBJ1-5, with a weak D call TRBD1 (6 bases). CDR1 MNHNY and CDR2 SVGAGI come from the germline V gene (reference sequence). V gave up 5 bases and J gave up 2 bases, with 16 bases separating them. The CDR3 has 16 residues. In DNA form, the CDR3 reads TGTGCCAGCAGTACAGGGCTTAGTGGTGGCAATCAGCCCCAGCATTTT. Translation: CASSTGLSGGNQPQHF.

This clonotype was recorded at least ten times. The chain combines TRBV7-2 with TRBJ1-3; D perhaps matches TRBD1 (5 bases). This CDR3 has 15 residues. Germline V gene data show CDR1 as SGHTA and CDR2 as FQGNSA. Trimming removed 4 bases from V and 2 bases from J, with 12 bases in between. The CDR3 reads CASSSDSGTGNTIYF. The CDR3 DNA follows: TGTGCCAGCAGCTCCGACAGCGGAACTGGAAACACCATATATTTT.

The table lists this clonotype with many counts. The chain employs TRBV9 and TRBJ1-2; D perhaps matches TRBD1 (5 bases). Germline CDR1 is SGDLS and CDR2 is YYNGEE. The V end lost 3 bases, the J end lost 7 bases, and 16 bases lay between the germline ends. CDR3 length equals 14 residues. DNA of the CDR3: TGTGCCAGCAGCGATACCCCGACAGCCCCTGGCTACACCTTC. The encoded protein is CASSDTPTAPGYTF. Looking up the rest from reference TRBV9 and TRBJ1-2 gives the full variable domain: DSGVTQTPKHLITATGQRVTLRCSPRSGDLSVYWYQQSLDQGLQFLIQYYNGEERAKGNILERFSAQQFPDLHSELNLSSLELGDSALYFCASSDTPTAPGYTFGSGTRLTVV.

This clonotype has at least ten counts. The chain uses TRBV7-2 and TRBJ1-1; 7 bases map to TRBD1. There are 13 residues in the CDR3. CDR1 and CDR2 (germline): SGHTA, FQGNSA. In nucleotides, the CDR3 is TGTGCGACAAGGGCAGGGGGAGGAACTGAAGCTTTCTTT. Residues: CATRAGGGTEAFF.

J is TRBJ2-7 and V is TRBV20-1; D is unresolved. V was clipped by 5 bases and J by 0 bases, with 11 bases between them. Germline V lookup: CDR1 DFQATT, CDR2 SNEGSKA (reference sequence). The CDR3 sequence is 13 residues long. The CDR3, as DNA: TGCAGTGCTGTGGACCCCAGCTCCTACGAGCAGTACGTC. It yields the protein CSAVDPSSYEQYV.

This clonotype appeared many times. The chain combines TRBV6-6 with TRBJ1-5; D might be TRBD1 (5 bases). The CDR3 loop spans 12 amino acids. Trimming removed 2 bases at V and 8 bases at J, with 7 bases between. The germline V gene has CDR1 MNHNY and CDR2 SVGAGI (reference sequence). The CDR3: CASSYGAEPQHF. The DNA of the CDR3 is TGTGCCAGCAGTTACGGGGCTGAGCCCCAGCATTTT.

The chain recombines TRBV11-2 with TRBJ2-7, with TRBD1 as a possible D gene (6 bases). CDR3 length: 14 amino acids. Germline V gene sequence: CDR1 SGHAT, CDR2 FQNNGV. V was shortened by 5 bases and J by 5 bases, with 16 bases between the two germline ends. The CDR3: CASSPRVKGDEQYF. The CDR3 DNA sequence: TGTGCCAGCAGCCCAAGGGTAAAGGGGGACGAGCAGTACTTC. The variable domain in full, with the rest retrieved from reference TRBV11-2 and TRBJ2-7, is EAGVAQSPRYKIIEKRQSVAFWCNPISGHATLYWYQQILGQGPKLLIQFQNNGVVDDSQLPKDRFSAERLKGVDSTLKIQPAKLEDSAVYLCASSPRVKGDEQYFGPGTRLTVT.